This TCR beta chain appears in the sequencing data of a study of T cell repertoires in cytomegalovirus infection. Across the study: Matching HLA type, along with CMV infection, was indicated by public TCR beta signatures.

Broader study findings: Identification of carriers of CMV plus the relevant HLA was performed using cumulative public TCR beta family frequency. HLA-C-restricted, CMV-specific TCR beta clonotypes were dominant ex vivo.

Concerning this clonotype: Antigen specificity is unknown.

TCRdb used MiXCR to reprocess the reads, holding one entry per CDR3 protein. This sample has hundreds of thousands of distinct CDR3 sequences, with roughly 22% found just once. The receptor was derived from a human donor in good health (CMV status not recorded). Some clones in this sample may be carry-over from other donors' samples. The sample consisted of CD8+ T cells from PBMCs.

CDR3 sequence: CSVEAGAGETYEQYF. The CDR3 DNA reads TGCAGCGTTGAAGCGGGAGCGGGGGAGACCTACGAGCAGTACTTC. The V and J genes are TRBV29-1 and TRBJ2-7; 8 bases are shared with TRBD2. This CDR3 has 15 amino acids. Germline CDR1 is SQVTM and CDR2 is ANQGSEA. V was clipped by 1 base and J by 2 bases; unmatched bases: 7.